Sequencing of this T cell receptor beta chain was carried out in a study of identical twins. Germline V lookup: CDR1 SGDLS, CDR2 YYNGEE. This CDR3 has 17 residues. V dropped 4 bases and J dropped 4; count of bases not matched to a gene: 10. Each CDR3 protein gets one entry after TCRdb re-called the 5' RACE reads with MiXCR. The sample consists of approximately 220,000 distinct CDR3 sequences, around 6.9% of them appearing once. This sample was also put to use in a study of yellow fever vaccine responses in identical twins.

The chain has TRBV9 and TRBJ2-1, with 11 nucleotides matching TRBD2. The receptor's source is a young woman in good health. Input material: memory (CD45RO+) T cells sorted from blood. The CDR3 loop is CASSPPPGLAGYNEQFF. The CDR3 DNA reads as TGTGCCAGCAGCCCCCCCCCTGGACTAGCGGGTTACAATGAGCAGTTCTTC.